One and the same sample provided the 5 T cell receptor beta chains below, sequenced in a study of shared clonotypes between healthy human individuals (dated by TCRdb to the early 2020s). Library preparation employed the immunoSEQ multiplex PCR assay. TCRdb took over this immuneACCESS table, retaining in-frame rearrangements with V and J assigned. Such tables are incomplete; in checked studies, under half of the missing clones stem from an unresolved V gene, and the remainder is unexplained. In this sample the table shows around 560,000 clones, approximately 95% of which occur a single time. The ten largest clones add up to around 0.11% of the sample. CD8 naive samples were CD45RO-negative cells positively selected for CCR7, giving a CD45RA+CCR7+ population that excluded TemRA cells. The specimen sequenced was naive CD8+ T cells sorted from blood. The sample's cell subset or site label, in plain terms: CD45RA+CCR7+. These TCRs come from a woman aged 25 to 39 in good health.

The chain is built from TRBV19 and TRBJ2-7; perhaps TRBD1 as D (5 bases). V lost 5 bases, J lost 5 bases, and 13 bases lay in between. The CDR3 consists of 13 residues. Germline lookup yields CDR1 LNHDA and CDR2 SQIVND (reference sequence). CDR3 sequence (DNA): TGTGCCAGTAGTCCCCGGACACGAGACGAGCAGTACTTC. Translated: CASSPRTRDEQYF.

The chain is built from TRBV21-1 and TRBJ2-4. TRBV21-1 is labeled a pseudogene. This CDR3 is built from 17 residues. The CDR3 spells CASSNFRWADRENIQYF. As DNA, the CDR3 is TGTGCCAGCAGCAATTTTAGGTGGGCCGATAGGGAAAACATTCAGTACTTC.

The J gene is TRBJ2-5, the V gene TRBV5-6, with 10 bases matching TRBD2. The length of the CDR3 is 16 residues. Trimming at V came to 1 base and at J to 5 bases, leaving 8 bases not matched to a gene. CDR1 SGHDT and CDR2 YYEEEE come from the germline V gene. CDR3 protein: CASSLLFSGRRETQYF. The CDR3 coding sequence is TGTGCCAGCAGCTTGCTCTTTAGCGGGAGGAGGGAGACCCAGTACTTC.

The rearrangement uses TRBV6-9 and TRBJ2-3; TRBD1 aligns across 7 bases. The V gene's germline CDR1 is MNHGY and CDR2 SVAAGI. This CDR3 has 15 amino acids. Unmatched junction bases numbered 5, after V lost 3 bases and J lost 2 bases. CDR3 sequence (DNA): TGTGCCAGCAGTTACCTCGACAGGGACACAGATACGCAGTATTTT. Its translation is CASSYLDRDTDTQYF.

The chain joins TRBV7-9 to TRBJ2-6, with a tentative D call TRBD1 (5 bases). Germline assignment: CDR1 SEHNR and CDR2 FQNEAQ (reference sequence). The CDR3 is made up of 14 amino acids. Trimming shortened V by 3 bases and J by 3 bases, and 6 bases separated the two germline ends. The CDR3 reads CASSFRVGANVLTF. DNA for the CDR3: TGTGCCAGCAGCTTCAGGGTTGGGGCCAACGTCCTGACTTTC.